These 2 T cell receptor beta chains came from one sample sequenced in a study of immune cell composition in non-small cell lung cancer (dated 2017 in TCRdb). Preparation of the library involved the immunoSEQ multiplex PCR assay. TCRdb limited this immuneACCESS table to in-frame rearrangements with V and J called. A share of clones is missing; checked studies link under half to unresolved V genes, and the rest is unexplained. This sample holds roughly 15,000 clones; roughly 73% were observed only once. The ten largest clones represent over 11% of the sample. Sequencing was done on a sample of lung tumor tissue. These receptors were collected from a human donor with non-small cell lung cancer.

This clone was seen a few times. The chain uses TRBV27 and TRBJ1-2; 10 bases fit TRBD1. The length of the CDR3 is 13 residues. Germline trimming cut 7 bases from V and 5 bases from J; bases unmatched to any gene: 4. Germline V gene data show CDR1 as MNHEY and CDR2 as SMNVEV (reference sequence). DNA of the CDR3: TGTGCCAGCAAGACAGGGGGCGCGTATGGCTACACCTTC. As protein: CASKTGGAYGYTF.

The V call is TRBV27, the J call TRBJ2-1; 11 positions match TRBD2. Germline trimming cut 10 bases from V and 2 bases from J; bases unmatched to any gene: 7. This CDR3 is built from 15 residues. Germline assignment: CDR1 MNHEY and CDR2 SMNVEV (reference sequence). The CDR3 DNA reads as TGTGCCACCACAAAGGGACTAGCGGCCTACAATGAGCAGTTCTTC. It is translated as CATTKGLAAYNEQFF.